These 25 T cell receptor beta chains were all obtained from the same sample, sequenced in a study of graft-versus-host responses after intestinal transplantation. The method was immunoSEQ multiplex PCR; TCRdb's version includes in-frame clones alone and lacks a portion of them. The top ten clones hold 3.5% of a sample with tens of thousands of clones, over 80% of them seen once. Specimen: PBMCs, collected more than 950 days after transplant. The receptors stem from a human patient who received an intestinal transplant, so some T cells may come from the graft donor.

This clone has only a few counts. This sequence joins TRBV28 and TRBJ2-5, with D unclear. This CDR3 comprises 13 residues. V lost 8 bases and J 5 bases, leaving 15 bases between the germline ends. The germline gives CDR1 MDHEN, CDR2 SYDVKM. The CDR3 reads CASSVGPMETQYF. Here the CDR3 DNA reads TGTGCCAGCTCAGTCGGACCCATGGAGACCCAGTACTTC.

The chain is built from TRBV5-1 and TRBJ2-5, with a tentative D call TRBD2 (6 bases). The CDR3 runs to 14 residues. Germline V CDR1 and CDR2: SGHRS, YFSETQ. The V and J ends lost 2 bases and 2 bases respectively, with 10 bases between them. The CDR3 nucleotides are TGCGCCAGCAGCTTAGCGGGCGCTCAAGAGACCCAGTACTTC. It translates to CASSLAGAQETQYF.

This clone was seen a handful of times. The chain carries TRBV6-1 and TRBJ1-2; D ambiguous. Trimming stripped 1 base from V and 4 bases from J, with 7 bases between. The CDR3 is made up of 13 amino acids. Germline assignment: CDR1 MNHNS and CDR2 SASEGT. The CDR3 spells CASSEDTFYGYTF. CDR3 DNA: TGTGCCAGCAGTGAAGATACATTCTATGGCTACACCTTC.

The chain joins TRBV6-1 to TRBJ2-5, with 8 bases lining up with TRBD1. V lost 6 bases to trimming and J lost 5 bases; unmatched junction nucleotides: 8. CDR3 length equals 14 residues. Germline V CDR1 and CDR2: MNHNS, SASEGT. The chain's CDR3 is CASREWTGMETQYF. The CDR3 DNA follows: TGTGCCAGCAGGGAATGGACAGGGATGGAGACCCAGTACTTC.

V usage is TRBV19 and J usage is TRBJ2-1; TRBD2 matches at 9 bases. The CDR3 loop spans 17 amino acids. J was trimmed by 3 bases and V by 3 bases; bases with no gene match: 9. Germline-derived CDR1 and CDR2 are LNHDA and SQIVND (reference sequence). CDR3 coding DNA: TGTGCCAGTAGTATGAGGTCGGCTAGCGGGATCTACAATGAGCAGTTCTTC. Translated: CASSMRSASGIYNEQFF.

The CDR3 loop is CASSFGGVGRREAFF. The CDR3 DNA reads TGTGCCAGCAGCTTCGGAGGCGTAGGGAGACGTGAAGCTTTCTTT. This chain uses TRBV13 with TRBJ1-1; D remains ambiguous. V shed 3 bases and J shed 7 bases, with 18 bases lying between them. Per the germline V gene, CDR1 is PRHDT and CDR2 is FYEKMQ (reference sequence). The CDR3 loop spans 15 amino acids.

This rearrangement joins TRBV19 to TRBJ2-7; the D gene is possibly TRBD1 (7 bases). V gave up 3 bases and J gave up 3 bases, with 15 bases separating them. CDR1 LNHDA and CDR2 SQIVND come from the germline V gene (reference sequence). The length of the CDR3 is 15 residues. The DNA of the CDR3 is TGTGCCAGTAGTATTGGAGGAGGGGGCGGCTACGAGCAGTACTTC. It translates to CASSIGGGGGYEQYF.

The V gene is TRBV10-1, the J gene TRBJ1-2; D is perhaps TRBD1 (5 bases). Germline V gives CDR1 WNHNN, CDR2 SYGVQD (reference sequence). V lost 6 bases to trimming and J lost 6 bases, with 26 bases between them. The CDR3 consists of 17 residues. CDR3: CASSRPFERHRGNGYTF. For the CDR3, the DNA is TGCGCCAGCAGCCGCCCCTTTGAGAGACATCGGGGGAATGGCTACACCTTC.

V usage is TRBV28 and J usage is TRBJ1-1, with D possibly being TRBD1 (5 bases). The ends were cut back, 3 bases at V and 11 bases at J, with 16 bases in the middle. From germline, CDR1 is MDHEN and CDR2 SYDVKM. The CDR3 has 13 residues. In DNA, the CDR3 is TGTGCCAGCAGTTTGGTCCCTAAGGGGACGGCTTTCTTT. Protein product: CASSLVPKGTAFF.

The V call is TRBV4-1, the J call TRBJ2-1; D call uncertain. V dropped 0 bases and J dropped 4 bases, with 16 bases sitting between them. The CDR3 is 17 residues long. Germline CDR1 reads MGHRA; CDR2 reads YSYEKL. CDR3 DNA sequence: TGCGCCAGCAGCCAAGAAAGCGTCCCGACGCCTTACAATGAGCAGTTCTTC. Encoded protein: CASSQESVPTPYNEQFF.

This clone was observed a single time. V and J are TRBV4-1 and TRBJ2-4; 7 nucleotides line up with TRBD2. J was trimmed by 8 bases and V by 6 bases; bases with no gene match: 13. The germline CDR1 and CDR2 sequences are MGHRA and YSYEKL. CDR3 length: 15 residues. The CDR3: CASRGGPSTQDIQYF. CDR3 bases: TGCGCCAGCAGGGGAGGGCCATCGACACAAGACATTCAGTACTTC.

The chain joins TRBV5-6 to TRBJ1-2; 7 bases are shared with TRBD1. Looked up from germline, CDR1 is SGHDT and CDR2 is YYEEEE. The CDR3 loop spans 13 amino acids. The V segment lost 3 bases and the J segment 4 bases; nucleotides outside the gene matches: 3. CDR3 sequence: CASSSGGIYGYTF. For the CDR3, the DNA is TGTGCCAGCAGCTCAGGGGGGATCTATGGCTACACCTTC.

The rearrangement uses TRBV14 and TRBJ1-2; 7 bases align to TRBD1. V lost 1 base and J lost 4; bases outside the gene matches: 3. Germline-derived CDR1 and CDR2 are SGHDN and FVKESK. The length of the CDR3 is 14 residues. The CDR3 region is CASSQVQGTYGYTF. The DNA for the CDR3 is TGTGCCAGCAGCCAAGTACAGGGGACCTATGGCTACACCTTC.

The rearrangement links TRBV5-6 to TRBJ1-2; the D is unclear. CDR1 is SGHDT, CDR2 YYEEEE, per germline. Trimming took 4 bases from V and 1 from J, leaving 11 bases between them. The CDR3 is 14 amino acids. The CDR3 nucleotides read TGTGCCAGCAGCCCCACCGGGTATAACTATGGCTACACCTTC. Amino acids: CASSPTGYNYGYTF.

This CDR3 reads CASSADRDRHEQYF. CDR3 sequence (DNA): TGTGCCAGCAGCGCAGACCGGGACAGGCACGAGCAGTACTTC. The chain combines TRBV7-2 with TRBJ2-7; 8 nucleotides line up with TRBD1. The CDR3 covers 14 residues. V shed 5 bases, J shed 5 bases, and the junction held 8 bases outside the gene matches. Germline assignment: CDR1 SGHTA and CDR2 FQGNSA.

This clone was recorded a few times. This rearrangement joins TRBV6-6 to TRBJ1-4; the match to TRBD1 covers 7 bases. The CDR3 has 13 residues. CDR1 and CDR2 (germline): MNHNY, SVGAGI (reference sequence). The J segment lost 4 bases and the V segment lost 6 bases, leaving 2 bases of the junction unmatched. DNA for the CDR3: TGTGCCAGCAGGGGACAGATTAATGAAAAACTGTTTTTT. Translation gives CASRGQINEKLFF.

The rearrangement uses TRBV29-1 and TRBJ1-1; D perhaps matches TRBD1 (5 bases). V lost 7 bases and J 3 bases, leaving 21 bases between the germline ends. Germline V gene data show CDR1 as SQVTM and CDR2 as ANQGSEA. The CDR3 has 15 residues. The CDR3 DNA sequence: TGCAGCGCCCGCACCACCCGGGGGGGACACACTGAAGCTTTCTTT. The encoded protein is CSARTTRGGHTEAFF.

This rearrangement joins TRBV27 to TRBJ2-7; D is perhaps TRBD1 or TRBD2 (5 bases each). Germline loops: CDR1 MNHEY, CDR2 SMNVEV (reference sequence). Trimming took off 5 bases at V and 4 bases at J, with 15 bases between the two ends. The length of the CDR3 is 14 residues. CDR3 nucleotide sequence: TGTGCCAGCAGTGGACGGGGCCCCTTTTACGAGCAGTACTTC. Its translation is CASSGRGPFYEQYF.

The rearrangement joins TRBV30 to TRBJ2-7; D is unresolved. Looked up from germline, CDR1 is GTSNPN and CDR2 is SVGIG (reference sequence). The V and J ends lost 0 bases and 0 bases respectively, with 6 bases between them. The CDR3 spans 13 residues. CDR3 in DNA: TGTGCCTGGAGTGTACAGCTCTCCTACGAGCAGTACTTC. Its translation is CAWSVQLSYEQYF.

The chain uses TRBV5-6 and TRBJ2-3, with TRBD1 matching over 7 bases. The length of the CDR3 is 15 residues. Trimming took 2 bases from V and 1 from J; bases not matched to a gene: 4. The germline V gene encodes CDR1 SGHDT and CDR2 YYEEEE. CDR3 DNA sequence: TGTGCCAGCAGCTTAGCAGGGGGTGGCACAGATACGCAGTATTTT. The encoded protein is CASSLAGGGTDTQYF. Supplemented by reference TRBV5-6 and TRBJ2-3, the full variable domain reads DAGVTQSPTHLIKTRGQQVTLRCSPKSGHDTVSWYQQALGQGPQFIFQYYEEEERQRGNFPDRFSGHQFPNYSSELNVNALLLGDSALYLCASSLAGGGTDTQYFGPGTRLTVL.

This clone has just a few counts. Within the sample, other DNA sequences also encode this same CDR3. The chain joins TRBV27 to TRBJ2-1, with TRBD2 matching 7 bases. V lost 5 bases and J lost 6; bases outside the gene matches: 10. Germline CDR1 MNHEY, CDR2 SMNVEV (reference sequence). The CDR3 is 15 amino acids. The CDR3 coding sequence is TGTGCCAGCAGTCCCCTTAGGGAGGGAATCAATGAGCAGTTCTTC. This encodes CASSPLREGINEQFF.

This chain links TRBV7-8 with TRBJ2-3; 12 bases agree with TRBD2. The length of the CDR3 is 17 residues. Germline trimming cut 2 bases from V and 4 bases from J; bases unmatched to any gene: 7. Germline V gene lookup returns CDR1 SGHVS and CDR2 FQNEAQ. The CDR3 region is CASSLYLAGGPADTQYF. The CDR3 DNA follows: TGTGCCAGCAGCTTATATCTAGCGGGAGGGCCGGCAGATACGCAGTATTTT.

This chain links TRBV5-1 with TRBJ2-1, with D tentatively TRBD2 (6 bases). V gave up 2 bases and J gave up 6 bases, with 9 bases separating them. The germline gives CDR1 SGHRS, CDR2 YFSETQ. The CDR3 has 13 residues. The CDR3 region has the DNA TGCGCCAGCAGCTTCGGGGGATCCAATGAGCAGTTCTTC. Translation: CASSFGGSNEQFF.

This chain links TRBV28 with TRBJ2-5, with a tentative D call TRBD1 (7 bases). The closer fit of TRBJ2-7 to the DNA end suggests the J call may be wrong. CDR1 and CDR2 from the germline V gene are MDHEN and SYDVKM. The CDR3 consists of 13 residues. The CDR3 nucleotides read TGTGCCAGCAGGACAGGGAGGTCCTACGAGCAGTACTTC. Its protein is CASRTGRSYEQYF.

The CDR3: CASSPAGRAGAQETQYF. DNA for the CDR3: TGTGCCAGCAGCCCGGCGGGCCGGGCCGGGGCTCAAGAGACCCAGTACTTC. The chain has TRBV5-4 and TRBJ2-5; possibly TRBD1 or TRBD2 for D (5 bases each). Germline V gene lookup returns CDR1 SGHNT and CDR2 YYREEE (reference sequence). The CDR3 totals 17 residues. V lost 4 bases to trimming and J lost 2 bases, with 21 bases between them.